This TCR beta chain was captured by sequencing in a study of human T cells and chemical hapten exposure. Whole-study context: Women made up most patients, who had alopecia areata, totalis or universalis. Small discrepancies in pooled library volume mainly accounted for the varying TCR yields per sample.

Time point meaning: pre-sensitization, week 0. As to treatment: therapeutic diphenylcyclopropenone sensitization with weekly scalp DPC. Attachment of unique molecular identifiers to individual cDNA molecules was performed in the library. TCRdb called the RACE reads again in MiXCR, with one record for every CDR3 protein. Among 200,000 to 300,000 distinct CDR3 sequences listed, more than 6.5% were seen once. This clonotype was counted only a few times. Its target is not known. General observations from the study: Expanded TCRs were compared with controls, and the expanded TCRs formed significantly more large CDR3 similarity clusters.

V gave up 3 bases and J gave up 7 bases; unmatched junction bases: 5. CDR3 length equals 14 residues. The sample here was whole blood, taken in connection with sensitization to the hapten diphenylcyclopropenone (DPC). The V gene is TRBV12-3 or TRBV12-4, the J gene TRBJ1-4; 7 nucleotides line up with TRBD1. The sequence came from a woman between 40 and 50 years old with alopecia areata. Some clones in this sample may be carry-over from other donors' samples. DNA for the CDR3: TGTGCCAGCAGTTTCGGAGACAGGGCTGAAAAACTGTTTTTT. The encoded protein is CASSFGDRAEKLFF.